Listed below are T cell receptor beta chains from one sample, sequenced in a study of shared clonotypes between healthy human individuals. Clones were read by immunoSEQ multiplex PCR, and TCRdb kept only the in-frame ones, dropping some. This table holds some 1,400,000 clones, over 95% found once. Sample: naive CD4+ T cells sorted from blood. The receptors derive from a man aged 25 to 40 in good health. The CDR3 runs from the conserved cysteine through the conserved F or W. The order of the fields is D gene, J gene, clone size, V gene, CDR3 DNA, CDR3 protein. A D gene is named only where the DNA matches it firmly. Clone size is not always given. Where it is, it says once, few, many or a class for expanded clones.

>.|TRBJ2-3|.|TRBV7-9
TGTGCCAGCAGCTTAGATCTCAACACTAGCACAGATACGCAGTATTTT
CASSLDLNTSTDTQYF
>TRBD2|TRBJ2-3|.|TRBV6-1
TGTGCCAGCAGTGGGCTAGCGGGAGGCACAGATACGCAGTATTTT
CASSGLAGGTDTQYF
>.|TRBJ2-7|.|TRBV11-2
TGTGCCAGCAGCTTCGGGACTTACAGATACGAGCAGTACTTC
CASSFGTYRYEQYF
>.|TRBJ2-1|.|TRBV19
TGTGCCAGTACCGCGGGGACCATCTCCTACAATGAGCAGTTCTTC
CASTAGTISYNEQFF
>TRBD1|TRBJ1-5|.|TRBV28
TGTGCCAGCAGCCCGGGACAGGAGAATCAGCCCCAGCATTTT
CASSPGQENQPQHF
>.|TRBJ2-5|.|TRBV11-2
TGTGCCAGCAGCTTAGATACAGGGGAGGGAGAGACCCAGTACTTC
CASSLDTGEGETQYF
>.|TRBJ2-7|.|TRBV7-9
TGTGCCAGCAGCTACCGAGGGGGGTTCGGCGAGCAGTACTTC
CASSYRGGFGEQYF
>TRBD2|TRBJ2-1|.|TRBV10-3
TGTGCCATCAGTGAGTCTAGGACTAGCGGGAGCGATGAGCAGTTCTTC
CAISESRTSGSDEQFF
>TRBD2|TRBJ2-1|.|TRBV6-4
TGTGCCAGCAGTGACTCTTTCAGCGGGAGGGCCCGGAATGAGCAGTTCTTC
CASSDSFSGRARNEQFF
>.|TRBJ2-1|.|TRBV5-4
TGTGCCAGCAGCTTCATTGGCTCCTACAATGAGCAGTTCTTC
CASSFIGSYNEQFF
>.|TRBJ2-5|.|TRBV7-9
TGTGCCAGCACCTCGAATAGCCAAGAGACCCAGTACTTC
CASTSNSQETQYF
>TRBD1|TRBJ1-2|.|TRBV28
TGTGCCAGCAGTTTACCAGGGGGCGTCCTGGTCTATGGCTACACCTTC
CASSLPGGVLVYGYTF
>TRBD1|TRBJ1-4|.|TRBV10-2
TGCGCCAGCAGTGAGTCCCGGACAGGGGGCAAAGAAAAACTGTTTTTT
CASSESRTGGKEKLFF
>TRBD1|TRBJ2-2|.|TRBV9
TGTGCCAGCAGCGGAACAGGGGGCCCTAGCCGGGAGCTGTTTTTT
CASSGTGGPSRELFF
>.|TRBJ2-1|.|TRBV9
TGTGCCAGCAGCGTAGCTACAGGGTTGTTGGGAGTCCCTAGCTCCTACAATGAGCAGTTCTTC
CASSVATGLLGVPSSYNEQFF
>TRBD1|TRBJ2-3|.|TRBV5-1
TGCGCCAGCAGCCAGACAGGGGCCGGAGATACGCAGTATTTT
CASSQTGAGDTQYF
>.|TRBJ2-1|.|TRBV10-3
TGTGCCACCAAAGGGACTTTCTACAATGAGCAGTTCTTC
CATKGTFYNEQFF
>TRBD2|TRBJ2-7|.|TRBV28
TGTGCCAGCAGTCCCGTGGGACTAGCGGGTAGCCACGAGCAGTACTTC
CASSPVGLAGSHEQYF
>TRBD1|TRBJ2-6|.|TRBV7-3
TGTGCCAGCAGGCGGACAGGGCATCTCTCTGGGGCCAACGTCCTGACTTTC
CASRRTGHLSGANVLTF
>.|TRBJ1-5|once|TRBV7-2
TGTGCCAGCAGTCAATTGACGGATAATCAGCCCCAGCATTTT
CASSQLTDNQPQHF
>.|TRBJ2-1|.|TRBV11-2
TGTGCCAGCAGCCGGGTGAGGGCCTACAATGAGCAGTTCTTC
CASSRVRAYNEQFF
>TRBD2|TRBJ2-3|.|TRBV5-8
TGTGCCAGCAGCTTCCTAGCGGGAGTCGGCACAGATACGCAGTATTTT
CASSFLAGVGTDTQYF
>.|TRBJ1-4|.|TRBV6-6
TGTGCCAGCAGTTACTCCCAGGGCAATAATGAAAAACTGTTTTTT
CASSYSQGNNEKLFF
>.|TRBJ2-7|.|TRBV18
TGTGCCAGCTCAGCTCAGGAGTACGAGCAGTACTTC
CASSAQEYEQYF
>.|TRBJ1-6|.|TRBV6-5
TGTGCCAGCAGTTACGGCAGGGGACCCATCAATTCACCCCTCCACTTT
CASSYGRGPINSPLHF
>.|TRBJ2-5|.|TRBV30
TGTGCCTGGAGTGTGGGCGGATCGGAGACCCAGTACTTC
CAWSVGGSETQYF
>TRBD2|TRBJ2-2|.|TRBV7-6
TGTGCCAGCAGCCCCATTCCAGCGGGAGTGGTCGGGGAGCTGTTTTTT
CASSPIPAGVVGELFF
>TRBD1|TRBJ1-1|.|TRBV2
TGTGCCACCGGGACAGAGAGGCTCACTGAAGCTTTCTTT
CATGTERLTEAFF
>TRBD2|TRBJ2-7|.|TRBV30
TGTGCCTGGAGGGGAGCGGGAGAAAGCTACGAGCAGTACTTC
CAWRGAGESYEQYF
>TRBD2|TRBJ2-1|.|TRBV5-1
TGCGCCAGCAGCCCCCTAGCGGGGACGTACAATGAGCAGTTCTTC
CASSPLAGTYNEQFF
>.|TRBJ2-5|.|TRBV2
TGTGCCAGCAGTGCTTTTCCTAGCGATAAAGAGACCCAGTACTTC
CASSAFPSDKETQYF
>TRBD2|TRBJ2-7|.|TRBV5-1
TGCGCCAGCAGCTCGCTAGCGGGAGCGGCGTACGAGCAGTACTTC
CASSSLAGAAYEQYF
>TRBD2|TRBJ2-7|.|TRBV11-2
TGTGCCAGCAGCTTAGAATGGGTTGGTAGCGGGAGTTCCTACGAGCAGTACTTC
CASSLEWVGSGSSYEQYF
>TRBD2|TRBJ2-7|.|TRBV19
TGTGCCAGTAGTATCAGCGGGAGAGTCTACGAGCAGTACTTC
CASSISGRVYEQYF
>TRBD1|TRBJ2-2|.|TRBV2
TGTGCCAGCACCCGGGACAGGGGGCTCGGGGAGCTGTTTTTT
CASTRDRGLGELFF
>TRBD1|TRBJ1-2|once|TRBV28
TGTGCCAGCAGTTACTTGACAGGGAAAGCAGAAGGCTACACCTTC
CASSYLTGKAEGYTF
>TRBD2|TRBJ2-1|.|TRBV5-4
TGTGCCAGCAGCTCTGGCGTAGCGGGAACCTACAATGAGCAGTTCTTC
CASSSGVAGTYNEQFF
>.|TRBJ2-3|.|TRBV28
TGTGCCACCGAGGGGCGACAGGAAGATACGCAGTATTTT
CATEGRQEDTQYF
>.|TRBJ2-5|.|TRBV9
TGTGCCAGCAGCGTAGGCGGGGCCGTCGGGGAGCAGTACTTC
CASSVGGAVGEQYF
>.|TRBJ1-1|.|TRBV7-9
TGTGCCAGCAGCTTCGACGGGGACACTGAAGCTTTCTTT
CASSFDGDTEAFF
>TRBD2|TRBJ2-1|.|TRBV2
TGTGCCAGCAGTCGACTAGCGTCCTACAATGAGCAGTTCTTC
CASSRLASYNEQFF
>.|TRBJ2-3|.|TRBV7-2
TGTGCCAGTGGATCACAGGTTAGCCCCACAGATACGCAGTATTTT
CASGSQVSPTDTQYF
>.|TRBJ2-7|.|TRBV18
TGTGCCAGCTCACCTCCTGGACTCCACTACGAGCAGTACTTC
CASSPPGLHYEQYF
>TRBD1|TRBJ2-7|.|TRBV2
TGTGCCAGCAGCCCGGCCCGGGACAGGGTCATCCCGCAGTACTTC
CASSPARDRVIPQYF
>TRBD1|TRBJ1-5|.|TRBV10-2
TGCGCCAGCAGATCGGGACAGGGAAGCAATCAGCCCCAGCATTTT
CASRSGQGSNQPQHF
>.|TRBJ2-3|.|TRBV10-3
TGTGCCTCGACCAAGGGGGGTTCAAGCACAGATACGCAGTATTTT
CASTKGGSSTDTQYF
>.|TRBJ2-3|.|TRBV6-5
TGTGCCAGCAGTTACAGGGACTTGTCAGATACGCAGTATTTT
CASSYRDLSDTQYF